One sample yielded the 7 T cell receptor beta chains listed below, sequenced in a study of human T cells and chemical hapten exposure. TCRdb re-called the RACE reads through MiXCR, storing one row per CDR3 protein. The sample records around 260,000 distinct CDR3 sequences, about 9% being singletons. Time point reported: pre-sensitization, week 0. Treatment denoted: therapeutic diphenylcyclopropenone sensitization with weekly scalp DPC. The sample consisted of whole blood, taken in connection with sensitization to the hapten diphenylcyclopropenone (DPC). The source is a woman in her 40s with alopecia areata. Some clones in this sample may be carry-over from other donors' samples.

This rearrangement joins TRBV3-1 to TRBJ1-1; 9 bases align to TRBD1. Germline V gives CDR1 LGHDT, CDR2 YNNKEL (reference sequence). With V trimmed by 1 base and J by 4 bases, 7 bases remained unmatched. CDR3 length: 16 amino acids. The CDR3 nucleotides read TGTGCCAGCAGCCAAGGGCTATCGGGACAGGGCACTGAAGCTTTCTTT. Translated: CASSQGLSGQGTEAFF.

This clonotype has only a few counts. This chain joins TRBV20-1 and TRBJ1-4; no firm D call. There are 13 residues in the CDR3. CDR1 and CDR2 (germline): DFQATT, SNEGSKA (reference sequence). Trimming pared 0 bases from V and 2 bases from J, leaving 4 bases between. The CDR3 DNA sequence: TGCAGTGCTAGAGAGCATACTAATGAAAAACTGTTTTTT. Its protein is CSAREHTNEKLFF.

This rearrangement joins TRBV28 to TRBJ1-2; unclear D gene. CDR1 and CDR2 (germline): MDHEN, SYDVKM. The CDR3 consists of 12 residues. V lost 2 bases and J lost 8, with 9 bases in between. In nucleotides, the CDR3 is TGTGCCAGCAGTTTAATGCGCTACGGCTACACCTTC. This codes for CASSLMRYGYTF.

This clonotype was seen many times. This chain links TRBV2 with TRBJ1-5, with D possibly matching TRBD1 (6 bases). The germline V gene has CDR1 SNHLY and CDR2 FYNNEI. This CDR3 comprises 16 residues. V was shortened by 3 bases and J by 1 base, with 13 bases between the two germline ends. The CDR3 bases are TGTGCCAGCAGTGATCGGGGGGGCGCCAGCAATCAGCCCCAGCATTTT. Protein product: CASSDRGGASNQPQHF.

This clonotype has at least ten counts. The chain combines TRBV7-8 with TRBJ2-1; 13 bases align to TRBD2. This CDR3 comprises 15 residues. Germline lookup yields CDR1 SGHVS and CDR2 FQNEAQ. Trimming cost V 5 bases and J 8 bases; bases outside gene matches: 6. The CDR3 protein is CASSPGTSGMHEQFF. CDR3 sequence (DNA): TGTGCCAGCAGCCCGGGGACTAGCGGGATGCATGAGCAGTTCTTC.

There are many counts of this clonotype. The J gene is TRBJ2-7, the V gene TRBV28; 10 nucleotides align to TRBD1. The CDR3 runs to 13 residues. V lost 6 bases and J lost 6; bases outside the gene matches: 5. Germline CDR1 reads MDHEN; CDR2 reads SYDVKM. CDR3 amino acids: CASRRQGAVEQYF. The CDR3 DNA sequence: TGTGCCAGCAGGAGACAGGGGGCAGTCGAGCAGTACTTC.

The chain links TRBV18 to TRBJ1-1, with no clear D. This CDR3 region has 13 residues. Per germline, CDR1 KGHSH and CDR2 LQKENI. V lost 3 bases and J 5 bases, leaving 10 bases between the germline ends. CDR3 coding DNA: TGTGCCAGCTCACCCCCGGGAACAACTGAAGCTTTCTTT. Protein: CASSPPGTTEAFF.